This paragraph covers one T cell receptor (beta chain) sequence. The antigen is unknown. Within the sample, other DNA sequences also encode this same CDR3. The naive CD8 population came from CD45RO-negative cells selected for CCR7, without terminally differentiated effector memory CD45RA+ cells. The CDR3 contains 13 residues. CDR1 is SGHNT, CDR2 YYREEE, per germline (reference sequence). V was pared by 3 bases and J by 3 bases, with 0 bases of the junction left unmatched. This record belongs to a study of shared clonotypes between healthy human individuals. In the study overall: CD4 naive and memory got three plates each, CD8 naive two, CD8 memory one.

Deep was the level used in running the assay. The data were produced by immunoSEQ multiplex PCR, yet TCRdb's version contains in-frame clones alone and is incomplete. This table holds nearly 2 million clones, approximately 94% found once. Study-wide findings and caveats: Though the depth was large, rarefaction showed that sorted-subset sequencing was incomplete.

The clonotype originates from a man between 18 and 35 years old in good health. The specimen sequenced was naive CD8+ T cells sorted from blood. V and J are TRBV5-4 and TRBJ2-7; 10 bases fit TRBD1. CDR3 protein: CASSWDRGYEQYF. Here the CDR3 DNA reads TGTGCCAGCAGCTGGGACAGGGGCTACGAGCAGTACTTC.